This T cell receptor (beta chain) is drawn from a study of blood T cells in healthy people across ages. With 4 bases removed from V and 0 bases from J, the gap between germline ends came to 18 bases. Germline values: CDR1 ENHRY, CDR2 SYGVKD. There are 17 residues in the CDR3. Then a second PCR, running roughly 6 to 11 cycles, was carried out with a sample-barcoded 5' primer and a J-beta primer mix. Each CDR3 protein gets one entry after TCRdb re-called the 5' RACE reads with MiXCR. The sample has more than 1,000,000 distinct CDR3 sequences; about 23% are singletons. The same sample was also studied in work on T cells of mothers and their children.

The genes are TRBV10-3 and TRBJ1-2; D is undetermined. The sequencing input was blood. This TCR derives from a girl between 2 and 10 years old in good health. The CDR3 DNA follows: TGTGCCATCAGTGCAGGTGGCGGATTCTCATCTAACTATGGCTACACCTTC. Residues: CAISAGGGFSSNYGYTF.